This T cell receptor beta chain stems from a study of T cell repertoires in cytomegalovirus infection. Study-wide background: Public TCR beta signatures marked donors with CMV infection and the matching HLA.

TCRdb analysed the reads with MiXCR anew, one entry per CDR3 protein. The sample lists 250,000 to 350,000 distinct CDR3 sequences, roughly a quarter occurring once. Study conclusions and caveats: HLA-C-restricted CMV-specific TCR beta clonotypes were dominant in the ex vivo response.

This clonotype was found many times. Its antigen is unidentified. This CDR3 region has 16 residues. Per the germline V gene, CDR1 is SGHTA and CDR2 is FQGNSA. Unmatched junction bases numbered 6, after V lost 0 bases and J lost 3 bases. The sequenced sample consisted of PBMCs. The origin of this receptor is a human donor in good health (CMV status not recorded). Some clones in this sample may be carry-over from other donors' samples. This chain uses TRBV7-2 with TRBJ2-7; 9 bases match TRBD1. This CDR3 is CASSLAGTGNFYEQYF. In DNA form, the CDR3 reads TGTGCCAGCAGCTTAGCCGGGACAGGGAATTTCTACGAGCAGTACTTC.